This T cell receptor (beta chain) was captured in a study of CD8+CD57+ T cells in acquired aplastic anemia. TCR beta VDJ and CDR3 profiling used genomic DNA as template. TCRdb independently ran MiXCR on the reads; one entry per CDR3 protein. The sample carries approximately 200,000 distinct CDR3 sequences, over 55% recorded once. The V gene lost 1 base and the J gene lost 8 bases, with 11 bases spanning the gap. This CDR3 has 14 residues. Germline V lookup: CDR1 SGHVS, CDR2 FQNEAQ. The sequenced material came from sorted CD4+, CD8+, or CD8+CD57+ T cells (not recorded which) from PBMCs. The chain couples TRBV7-8 to TRBJ1-4; TRBD1 might be the D (6 bases). The sequence was collected from a human donor in good health. The CDR3: CASSLVHREEKLFF. In DNA, the CDR3 is TGTGCCAGCAGCTTAGTCCACAGGGAGGAAAAACTGTTTTTT.